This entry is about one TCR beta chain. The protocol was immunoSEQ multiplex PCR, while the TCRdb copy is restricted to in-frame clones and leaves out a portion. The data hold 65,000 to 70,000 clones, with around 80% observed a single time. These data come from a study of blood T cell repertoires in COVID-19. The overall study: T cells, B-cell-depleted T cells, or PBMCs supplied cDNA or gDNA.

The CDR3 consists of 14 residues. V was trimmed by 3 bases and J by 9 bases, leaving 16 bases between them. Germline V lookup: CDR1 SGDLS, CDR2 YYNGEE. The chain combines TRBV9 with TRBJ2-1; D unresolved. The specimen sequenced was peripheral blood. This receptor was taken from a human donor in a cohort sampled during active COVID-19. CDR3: CASSGDGWSTEQFF. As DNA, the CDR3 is TGTGCCAGCAGCGGCGACGGGTGGAGCACTGAGCAGTTCTTC. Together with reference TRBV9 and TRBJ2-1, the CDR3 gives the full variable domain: DSGVTQTPKHLITATGQRVTLRCSPRSGDLSVYWYQQSLDQGLQFLIQYYNGEERAKGNILERFSAQQFPDLHSELNLSSLELGDSALYFCASSGDGWSTEQFFGPGTRLTVL.